The 7 T cell receptor beta chains below come from one sample, sequenced in a study of OX40 agonist ivuxolimab in advanced cancers. The data were produced by immunoSEQ multiplex PCR, yet TCRdb's version contains in-frame clones alone and is incomplete. The sample has around 120,000 clones, 80% to 90% seen once. Sequencing used CD4+ or CD8+ T cells sorted from blood, obtained in a trial of the OX40 agonist ivuxolimab. The receptor set was obtained from an adult with an advanced solid tumor such as melanoma, head and neck, liver or kidney cancer.

This clone was observed a handful of times. The chain joins TRBV6-1 to TRBJ1-5, with 9 bases aligning to TRBD1. Germline V gene sequence: CDR1 MNHNS, CDR2 SASEGT. The CDR3 runs to 15 residues. Trimming cost V 2 bases and J 4 bases; bases outside gene matches: 3. As DNA, the CDR3 is TGTGCCAGCAGTGAACTAGGGACAGGGAATCAGCCCCAGCATTTT. Translated, it gives CASSELGTGNQPQHF.

The CDR3 region has the DNA TGTGCCAGCAGCCTCGGACAGGTGGGAGAGACCCAGTACTTC. Translation gives CASSLGQVGETQYF. The chain couples TRBV7-9 to TRBJ2-5, with 7 bases matching TRBD1. CDR1 and CDR2 (germline): SEHNR, FQNEAQ (reference sequence). V shed 5 bases, J shed 4 bases, and the junction held 7 bases outside the gene matches. This CDR3 contains 14 residues.

V gene TRBV28 combines with J gene TRBJ2-7, with D perhaps TRBD2 (7 bases). Between the trimmed V and J ends, which lost 5 bases and 6 bases, there was a span of 26 bases. CDR1 MDHEN and CDR2 SYDVKM come from the germline V gene. The CDR3 is made up of 17 amino acids. The CDR3 sequence is CASSLEGAGKGGGEQYF. DNA for the CDR3: TGTGCCAGCAGTCTGGAGGGAGCGGGGAAGGGAGGGGGCGAGCAGTACTTC.

This sequence joins TRBV7-9 and TRBJ1-5; 7 nucleotides align to TRBD1. CDR3 size: 15 residues. V trimming: 1 base; J trimming: 5 bases; junction bases outside the gene matches: 5. The V gene's germline CDR1 is SEHNR and CDR2 FQNEAQ (reference sequence). The CDR3 DNA sequence: TGTGCCAGCAGCTTAGGCAGGGGGGGGTATCAGCCCCAGCATTTT. Protein: CASSLGRGGYQPQHF.

The chain is built from TRBV30 and TRBJ1-3, with 7 bases fitting TRBD1. CDR3 length equals 15 residues. Germline lookup yields CDR1 GTSNPN and CDR2 SVGIG (reference sequence). V was clipped by 3 bases and J by 0 bases; unmatched bases: 5. The CDR3: CAWRAGGFSGNTIYF. CDR3 in DNA: TGTGCCTGGAGGGCAGGGGGGTTCTCTGGAAACACCATATATTTT.

CDR3 residues: CASSTSWDTEQYF. The CDR3 nucleotides read TGTGCCAGCAGTACCTCCTGGGACACCGAGCAGTACTTC. V and J are TRBV28 and TRBJ2-7, with D perhaps matching TRBD1 (6 bases). Germline V lookup: CDR1 MDHEN, CDR2 SYDVKM. The CDR3 has 13 amino acids. Trimming shortened V by 5 bases and J by 6 bases, and 14 bases separated the two germline ends.

The rearrangement uses TRBV19 and TRBJ1-6; D uncertain. Germline V gene data show CDR1 as LNHDA and CDR2 as SQIVND (reference sequence). V gave up 6 bases and J gave up 5 bases, with 14 bases separating them. The CDR3 spans 15 residues. The CDR3 region has the DNA TGTGCCAGTAGATTGGGGAACAGAAATAATTCACCCCTCCACTTT. Protein product: CASRLGNRNNSPLHF.